Listed here are 7 T cell receptor beta chains from one sample, sequenced in a study of T-cell memory formation after mild COVID-19. One entry per CDR3 protein, called by TCRdb with MiXCR from the 5' RACE reads. This table holds around 390,000 distinct CDR3 sequences, approximately 15% found once. Sequencing input: PBMCs or a T cell subset sorted from them (not recorded which). The receptors were gathered from a man between 18 and 35 years old who had mild COVID-19 (a few samples of this study predate the infection). Cell type and time point are not known.

The chain links TRBV24-1 to TRBJ2-3, with TRBD2 as a possible D gene (5 bases). This CDR3 is 11 amino acids long. Germline V lookup: CDR1 KGHDR, CDR2 SFDVKD. V was cut by 7 bases and J by 4 bases, with 5 bases left in between. In nucleotides, the CDR3 is TGTGCCACCAGGGGAGCAGATACGCAGTATTTT. It specifies CATRGADTQYF.

The chain has TRBV6-5 and TRBJ1-2; D gene uncertain. Trimming took 1 base from V and 2 from J, leaving 14 bases between them. This CDR3 spans 16 amino acids. CDR1 and CDR2 from the germline V gene are MNHEY and SVGAGI. CDR3 sequence: CASSYFFADKNYGYTF. CDR3 DNA sequence: TGTGCCAGCAGTTACTTTTTCGCAGACAAGAACTATGGCTACACCTTC.

This clonotype was counted between two and nine times. The CDR3 sequence: CASSQVRGGNEQFF. CDR3 sequence (DNA): TGTGCCAGCAGCCAAGTTCGGGGGGGTAATGAGCAGTTCTTC. The J gene is TRBJ2-1, the V gene TRBV4-2; TRBD2 matches at 8 bases. Germline values: CDR1 LGHNA, CDR2 YNFKEQ. This CDR3 is 14 amino acids long. The V segment lost 1 base and the J segment 7 bases; nucleotides outside the gene matches: 3.

This clonotype was found a few times. The chain joins TRBV6-2 or TRBV6-3 to TRBJ2-3, with a weak D call TRBD1 (5 bases). CDR1 MNHEY and CDR2 SVGEGT come from the germline V gene. Trimming took off 5 bases at V and 11 bases at J, with 11 bases between the two ends. The CDR3 totals 11 residues. This chain's CDR3 is CASSPNRRQYF. The CDR3 DNA follows: TGTGCCAGCAGTCCAAACAGGAGGCAGTATTTT.

This clonotype has more than one count but fewer than ten. The chain uses TRBV9 and TRBJ2-1; D ambiguous. The ends were cut back, 0 bases at V and 0 bases at J, with 10 bases in the middle. Germline values: CDR1 SGDLS, CDR2 YYNGEE. This CDR3 region has 16 residues. CDR3 DNA: TGTGCCAGCAGCGTAGCTACGGCGAGCTCCTACAATGAGCAGTTCTTC. Translation: CASSVATASSYNEQFF. The complete variable domain, with remaining parts taken from reference TRBV9 and TRBJ2-1, reads DSGVTQTPKHLITATGQRVTLRCSPRSGDLSVYWYQQSLDQGLQFLIQYYNGEERAKGNILERFSAQQFPDLHSELNLSSLELGDSALYFCASSVATASSYNEQFFGPGTRLTVL.

This clonotype was seen more than once but under ten times. The V call is TRBV29-1, the J call TRBJ2-7; possibly TRBD1 for D (6 bases). Germline assignment: CDR1 SQVTM and CDR2 ANQGSEA. V lost 6 bases and J lost 2, with 8 bases in between. CDR3 length: 11 residues. CDR3 in amino acids: CSVQGAYEQYF. CDR3 nucleotide sequence: TGCAGCGTACAGGGCGCCTACGAGCAGTACTTC.

The rearrangement joins TRBV5-1 to TRBJ2-2; 7 bases match TRBD2. The CDR3 contains 15 residues. The V and J ends lost 7 bases and 5 bases, in that order; junction bases with no gene match: 11. Germline V CDR1 and CDR2: SGHRS, YFSETQ. The CDR3 is CASGVAPGGTGELFF. The CDR3 DNA is TGCGCCAGCGGCGTAGCTCCGGGGGGTACCGGGGAGCTGTTTTTT.